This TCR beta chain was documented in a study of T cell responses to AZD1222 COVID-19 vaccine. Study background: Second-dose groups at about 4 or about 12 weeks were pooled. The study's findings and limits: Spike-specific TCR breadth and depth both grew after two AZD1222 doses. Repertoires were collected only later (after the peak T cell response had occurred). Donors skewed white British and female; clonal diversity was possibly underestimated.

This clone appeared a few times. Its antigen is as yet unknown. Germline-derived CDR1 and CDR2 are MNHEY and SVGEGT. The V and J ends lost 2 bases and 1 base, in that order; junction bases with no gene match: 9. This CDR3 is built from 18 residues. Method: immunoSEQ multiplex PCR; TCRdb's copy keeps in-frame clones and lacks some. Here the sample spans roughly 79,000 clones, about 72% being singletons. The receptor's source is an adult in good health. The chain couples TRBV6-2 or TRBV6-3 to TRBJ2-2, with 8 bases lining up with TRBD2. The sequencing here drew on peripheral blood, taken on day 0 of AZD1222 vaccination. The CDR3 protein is CASSYVSGDGQNTGELFF. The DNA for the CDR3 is TGTGCCAGCAGTTACGTTAGCGGGGACGGACAGAACACCGGGGAGCTGTTTTTT.